One sample yielded the 8 T cell receptor beta chains listed below, sequenced in a study of blood T cell repertoires in COVID-19. Some clones are missing from TCRdb's copy, which holds only in-frame ones; the method was immunoSEQ multiplex PCR. The sample lists 200,000 to 300,000 clones; about four fifths were seen once. The sequenced material came from peripheral blood. The source of these receptors is a woman of 80 years or more with acute or convalescent COVID-19.

This clone was seen once. The chain combines TRBV11-3 with TRBJ2-5; no clear D. CDR1 and CDR2 from the germline V gene are SGHNT and YENEEA. The CDR3 runs 13 residues. V lost 5 bases to trimming and J lost 4 bases, with 11 bases between them. For the CDR3, the DNA is TGTGCCAGCAGCGGAGCCCCGGGAGAGACCCAGTACTTC. Amino acids: CASSGAPGETQYF.

V is TRBV11-2 and J is TRBJ2-3, with 10 bases fitting TRBD1. Germline loops: CDR1 SGHAT, CDR2 FQNNGV. CDR3 length: 17 amino acids. After removal of 0 bases from V and 4 bases from J, the junction contained 7 bases not matched to a gene. CDR3 nucleotide sequence: TGTGCCAGCAGCTTAGACCCCGGGACAGGGGTTGCAGATACGCAGTATTTT. Translating it yields CASSLDPGTGVADTQYF. Together with reference TRBV11-2 and TRBJ2-3, the CDR3 gives the full variable domain: EAGVAQSPRYKIIEKRQSVAFWCNPISGHATLYWYQQILGQGPKLLIQFQNNGVVDDSQLPKDRFSAERLKGVDSTLKIQPAKLEDSAVYLCASSLDPGTGVADTQYFGPGTRLTVL.

This clone showed up just once. This sequence joins TRBV28 and TRBJ1-1; no firm D call. This CDR3 has 14 residues. Germline CDR1 is MDHEN and CDR2 is SYDVKM. Trimming shortened V by 5 bases and J by 1 base, and 11 bases separated the two germline ends. CDR3 protein: CASSLIRGNTEAFF. The CDR3 DNA is TGTGCCAGCAGTCTTATACGGGGGAACACTGAAGCTTTCTTT.

Concerning this clone: Other DNA sequences of this sample code for an identical CDR3. The V and J genes are TRBV6-1 and TRBJ1-5; TRBD1 agrees at 7 bases. The germline V gene has CDR1 MNHNS and CDR2 SASEGT. Trimming cost V 1 base and J 6 bases; bases outside gene matches: 9. The CDR3 extends over 16 amino acids. The CDR3 reads CASSEGAGGSFQPQHF. The DNA of the CDR3 is TGTGCCAGCAGTGAAGGGGCAGGGGGATCGTTTCAGCCCCAGCATTTT.

The chain has TRBV7-9 and TRBJ2-3; tentative D call: TRBD1 (7 bases). Germline V CDR1 and CDR2: SEHNR, FQNEAQ (reference sequence). Trimming pared 4 bases from V and 4 bases from J, leaving 15 bases between. This CDR3 region has 15 residues. Here the CDR3 reads CASSWTQGGPDTQYF. The CDR3 DNA reads as TGTGCCAGCAGCTGGACCCAGGGGGGTCCAGATACGCAGTATTTT.

This clone appeared a single time. J is TRBJ2-1 and V is TRBV28; 7 nucleotides line up with TRBD2. Germline loops: CDR1 MDHEN, CDR2 SYDVKM. With V trimmed by 6 bases and J by 5 bases, 7 bases remained unmatched. The CDR3 length is 14 residues. Here the CDR3 DNA reads TGTGCCAGCAGCCCGGGGAGGGGACACAATGAGCAGTTCTTC. This encodes CASSPGRGHNEQFF.

The chain links TRBV30 to TRBJ1-6, with a tentative D call TRBD1 (5 bases). The CDR3 extends over 16 amino acids. V lost 5 bases and J 5 bases, leaving 19 bases between the germline ends. In germline, CDR1 is GTSNPN, CDR2 SVGIG (reference sequence). The CDR3 DNA is TGTGCCTGGGGAGTTCCGGAGGGGTTAAATAATTCACCCCTCCACTTT. It encodes CAWGVPEGLNNSPLHF.

This rearrangement joins TRBV28 to TRBJ2-7, with 8 bases matching TRBD2. Trimming removed 5 bases from V and 0 bases from J; junction bases left unmatched: 6. This CDR3 region has 15 residues. CDR1 MDHEN and CDR2 SYDVKM come from the germline V gene. The CDR3 nucleotides are TGTGCCAGCAGTGTAGACCGGGGGGGCTCCTACGAGCAGTACTTC. Translating gives CASSVDRGGSYEQYF.